Sequencing of this T cell receptor (beta chain) was carried out in a study of monozygotic twins with inflammatory bowel disease. Study outcomes and limitations: A single strong clonotype or signal linked to IBD was not supported. Using the inverse Simpson index, IBD patients had lower TCRbeta diversity than healthy co-twins. Other individuals had fewer clonotypes in common with IBD patients than with healthy twins, especially with disease activity.

Turning to this clonotype: Its antigen is undetermined.

Germline V gene lookup returns CDR1 SGDLS and CDR2 YYNGEE. This CDR3 region has 13 residues. Collection yielded approximately 2.3 ml of blood per donor. TCRdb reprocessed the 5' RACE reads and keeps a single row for each CDR3 protein, giving no DNA. The sample table includes approximately 420,000 distinct CDR3 sequences. The sample consisted of blood. The clonotype originates from a human donor with ulcerative colitis or Crohn's disease, or a healthy co-twin of an affected twin (not recorded which). The V and J genes are TRBV9 and TRBJ2-1; TCRdb proposes TRBD1, but this gene call is untestable without DNA. The CDR3 reads CASSVLSGNEQFF.